Following are 6 T cell receptor beta chains from one sample sequenced in a study of cytomegalovirus exposure and HLA in healthy donors. It was with 60 Vbeta and 13 Jbeta primers that the PCR ran. Data came from immunoSEQ multiplex PCR; TCRdb stores just in-frame clones and leaves some out. The repertoire has over 85,000 clones, around 77% of them found once; the top ten carry about 3.5%. The sequenced sample consisted of PBMCs. All receptors derive from a man aged 35-49 years in good health and CMV-seronegative.

The gene calls are TRBV30 and TRBJ2-7; 9 bases match TRBD1. CDR3 length: 12 residues. V shed 5 bases and J 7 bases; nucleotides not matched to a gene: 6. Germline assignment: CDR1 GTSNPN and CDR2 SVGIG (reference sequence). CDR3 nucleotide sequence: TGTGCCTGGCTTGGGACAGGGCGGGAGCAGTACTTC. Protein: CAWLGTGREQYF.

This clone has a single count. This CDR3 reads CASSGVIWVAGNTYEQYF. CDR3 coding DNA: TGTGCCAGCAGTGGGGTTATATGGGTAGCGGGAAACACCTACGAGCAGTACTTC. The chain joins TRBV6-1 to TRBJ2-7; 8 bases match TRBD2. Germline CDR1 is MNHNS and CDR2 is SASEGT. CDR3 length: 18 residues. The junction had 16 bases not matched to a gene; V was cut back by 4 bases and J by 2 bases.

As DNA, the CDR3 is TGTGCCAGCAGCTTTAGCGGACCTGGCGATACGCAGTATTTT. Translated, it gives CASSFSGPGDTQYF. J is TRBJ2-3 and V is TRBV7-2, with D possibly matching TRBD2 (6 bases). Germline CDR1 and CDR2: SGHTA and FQGNSA. The CDR3 is 14 amino acids. With 3 bases removed from V and 6 bases from J, the gap between germline ends came to 13 bases.

The chain carries TRBV11-1 and TRBJ1-3, with D perhaps matching TRBD1 (6 bases). V lost 5 bases to trimming and J lost 3 bases, with 11 bases between them. The CDR3 runs 14 residues. Germline V gives CDR1 SGHAT, CDR2 FQDESV (reference sequence). In DNA form, the CDR3 reads TGTGCCAGCAGCCACCGGGACATTGGAAACACCATATATTTT. Amino acids: CASSHRDIGNTIYF.

V usage is TRBV5-1 and J usage is TRBJ1-6; D unresolved. From germline, CDR1 is SGHRS and CDR2 YFSETQ. This CDR3 has 16 residues. Between the trimmed V and J ends, which lost 4 bases and 6 bases, there was a span of 17 bases. For the CDR3, the DNA is TGCGCCAGCAGCATGGAACTCACTGGTTTTAATTCACCCCTCCACTTT. Translation: CASSMELTGFNSPLHF.

This clone has more than one count but fewer than ten. The CDR3 nucleotides read TGTGCCAGCAGTGAATTGGACAGTAATTCACCCCTCCACTTT. It yields the protein CASSELDSNSPLHF. V usage is TRBV25-1 and J usage is TRBJ1-6; TRBD1 might be the D (6 bases). Germline CDR1 and CDR2: MGHDK and SYGVNS. The CDR3 runs to 14 residues. V was clipped by 1 base and J by 6 bases, with 7 bases between them.